The 20 T cell receptor beta chains listed next were all sequenced from one sample in a study of T cell repertoires in ileal Crohn's disease. The table came from immunoSEQ multiplex PCR; TCRdb's copy has only in-frame clones and leaves some out. The sample lists 25,000 to 30,000 clones, 80% occurring once. The specimen was ileal tissue. These receptor sequences come from an adult with Crohn's disease.

The chain combines TRBV19 with TRBJ2-2; the D is unclear. This CDR3 contains 15 residues. Trimming took 5 bases from V and 3 from J, leaving 13 bases between them. Germline CDR1 reads LNHDA; CDR2 reads SQIVND (reference sequence). The CDR3 sequence: CASSAIERHTGELFF. The CDR3 DNA sequence: TGTGCCAGTAGTGCCATCGAGAGGCACACCGGGGAGCTGTTTTTT.

The chain couples TRBV6-6 to TRBJ2-2; 8 bases are shared with TRBD1. The germline CDR1 and CDR2 sequences are MNHNY and SVGAGI (reference sequence). The CDR3 consists of 14 residues. Trimming took 8 bases from V and 2 from J; bases not matched to a gene: 4. CDR3 amino acids: CASVGTGNTGELFF. DNA of the CDR3: TGTGCCAGCGTCGGGACAGGAAACACCGGGGAGCTGTTTTTT.

The V gene is TRBV25-1, the J gene TRBJ2-5; D unclear. The ends were cut back, 7 bases at V and 2 bases at J, with 5 bases in the middle. Looked up from germline, CDR1 is MGHDK and CDR2 is SYGVNS. CDR3 length equals 11 residues. CDR3 bases: TGTGCCAGCACCCTACAAGAGACCCAGTACTTC. It translates to CASTLQETQYF. Supplemented by reference TRBV25-1 and TRBJ2-5, the full variable domain reads EADIYQTPRYLVIGTGKKITLECSQTMGHDKMYWYQQDPGMELHLIHYSYGVNSTEKGDLSSESTVSRIRTEHFPLTLESARPSHTSQYLCASTLQETQYFGPGTRLLVL.

The chain links TRBV5-1 to TRBJ2-1; the match to TRBD2 covers 8 bases. Per germline, CDR1 SGHRS and CDR2 YFSETQ. The ends lost 4 bases at V and 6 bases at J; junction bases unmatched: 6. The CDR3 is made up of 14 amino acids. CDR3 residues: CASSAGGARNEQFF. The CDR3 coding sequence is TGCGCCAGCAGCGCCGGGGGGGCCCGCAATGAGCAGTTCTTC.

The rearrangement links TRBV4-2 to TRBJ2-1, with a weak D call TRBD2 (5 bases). This CDR3 is built from 13 residues. Germline CDR1 is LGHNA and CDR2 is YNFKEQ. Between the trimmed V and J ends, which lost 0 bases and 16 bases, there was a span of 16 bases. The CDR3 DNA is TGTGCCAGCAGCCAAGATTACCAGAGGGCCCAATTCTTC. This gives the protein CASSQDYQRAQFF.

J is TRBJ2-3 and V is TRBV18; no clear D. CDR1 KGHSH and CDR2 LQKENI come from the germline V gene. V was clipped by 3 bases and J by 0 bases, with 13 bases between them. The length of the CDR3 is 16 residues. The CDR3 protein is CASSPSAPTSTDTQYF. CDR3 nucleotides: TGTGCCAGCTCACCTTCAGCGCCTACTAGCACAGATACGCAGTATTTT.

J is TRBJ2-3 and V is TRBV5-1; possibly TRBD1 for D (6 bases). CDR1 is SGHRS, CDR2 YFSETQ, per germline. The CDR3 consists of 17 residues. The V end lost 4 bases, the J end lost 2 bases, and 20 bases lay between the germline ends. CDR3 in DNA: TGCGCCAGCAGCCCGCAGACAGGAATCCTCCTCACAGATACGCAGTATTTT. This codes for CASSPQTGILLTDTQYF.

The rearrangement joins TRBV19 to TRBJ1-2; 7 positions match TRBD1. Germline loops: CDR1 LNHDA, CDR2 SQIVND (reference sequence). There are 14 residues in the CDR3. V shed 5 bases, J shed 1 base, and the junction held 4 bases outside the gene matches. CDR3 residues: CASSHRGSNYGYTF. The DNA of the CDR3 is TGTGCCAGTAGTCACAGGGGTAGTAACTATGGCTACACCTTC.

The V gene is TRBV19, the J gene TRBJ2-3; D perhaps matches TRBD2 (6 bases). Germline-derived CDR1 and CDR2 are LNHDA and SQIVND (reference sequence). The CDR3 totals 15 residues. Trimming shortened V by 5 bases and J by 2 bases, and 14 bases separated the two germline ends. The chain's CDR3 is CASSERVGATDTQYF. The CDR3 coding sequence is TGTGCCAGTAGTGAGCGGGTAGGGGCCACAGATACGCAGTATTTT. The full variable domain, its missing parts supplied by reference TRBV19 and TRBJ2-3, is DGGITQSPKYLFRKEGQNVTLSCEQNLNHDAMYWYRQDPGQGLRLIYYSQIVNDFQKGDIAEGYSVSREKKESFPLTVTSAQKNPTAFYLCASSERVGATDTQYFGPGTRLTVL.

This rearrangement joins TRBV7-6 to TRBJ2-5; 12 bases map to TRBD2. CDR3 size: 21 residues. Trimming removed 2 bases from V and 4 bases from J; junction bases left unmatched: 20. CDR1 and CDR2 from the germline V gene are SGHVS and FNYEAQ. The CDR3 loop reads CASSLSPALLAGGTGRETQYF. The CDR3 DNA reads TGTGCCAGCAGCTTAAGCCCCGCCCTCCTAGCGGGAGGGACCGGCCGAGAGACCCAGTACTTC.

V gene TRBV27 combines with J gene TRBJ1-1, with a weak D call TRBD1 (5 bases). CDR3 length: 12 amino acids. V lost 5 bases and J 12 bases, leaving 16 bases between the germline ends. CDR1 and CDR2 from the germline V gene are MNHEY and SMNVEV (reference sequence). CDR3 DNA sequence: TGTGCCAGCAGTCCCCCCGGGAGGGGAACTTTCTTT. Its protein product is CASSPPGRGTFF.

The chain recombines TRBV30 with TRBJ1-1; TRBD1 might be the D (6 bases). This CDR3 has 12 amino acids. CDR1 and CDR2 from the germline V gene are GTSNPN and SVGIG (reference sequence). Trimming removed 3 bases from V and 8 bases from J, with 13 bases in between. CDR3 protein: CAWSYNTGEAFF. As DNA, the CDR3 is TGTGCCTGGAGCTACAATACAGGGGAAGCTTTCTTT.

The chain links TRBV19 to TRBJ2-5; D may be TRBD2 (6 bases). TRBJ2-7 explains the end of the DNA better; the J call may be wrong. The CDR3 has 11 amino acids. Looked up from germline, CDR1 is LNHDA and CDR2 is SQIVND (reference sequence). The CDR3 is CASARGSEQYF. DNA for the CDR3: TGTGCCAGTGCGCGGGGCTCCGAGCAGTACTTC.

The genes are TRBV30 and TRBJ2-7; possibly TRBD1 for D (5 bases). CDR1 and CDR2 from the germline V gene are GTSNPN and SVGIG (reference sequence). CDR3 size: 11 residues. V was cut by 4 bases and J by 5 bases, with 9 bases left in between. The CDR3 region is CAWTQGDEQYF. In nucleotides, the CDR3 is TGTGCCTGGACGCAGGGTGACGAGCAGTACTTC.

This clone came up a few times. The rearrangement joins TRBV19 to TRBJ2-1, with D possibly matching TRBD1 (5 bases). CDR3 length: 13 amino acids. Deletions cut 4 bases from V and 4 bases from J, with 8 bases between. The V gene's germline CDR1 is LNHDA and CDR2 SQIVND (reference sequence). CDR3 residues: CASSNGAYNEQFF. In nucleotides, the CDR3 is TGTGCCAGTAGTAATGGGGCGTACAATGAGCAGTTCTTC. Looking up the rest from reference TRBV19 and TRBJ2-1 gives the full variable domain: DGGITQSPKYLFRKEGQNVTLSCEQNLNHDAMYWYRQDPGQGLRLIYYSQIVNDFQKGDIAEGYSVSREKKESFPLTVTSAQKNPTAFYLCASSNGAYNEQFFGPGTRLTVL.

This clone was detected only a few times. The chain carries TRBV11-2 and TRBJ1-1; tentatively, D is TRBD1 (6 bases). Per germline, CDR1 SGHAT and CDR2 FQNNGV. Deletions cut 7 bases from V and 5 bases from J, with 11 bases between. This CDR3 is 12 amino acids long. The CDR3 reads CASTGDGTEAFF. The DNA of the CDR3 is TGTGCCAGCACAGGGGACGGGACTGAAGCTTTCTTT. Full variable domain (remainder filled in from reference TRBV11-2 and TRBJ1-1): EAGVAQSPRYKIIEKRQSVAFWCNPISGHATLYWYQQILGQGPKLLIQFQNNGVVDDSQLPKDRFSAERLKGVDSTLKIQPAKLEDSAVYLCASTGDGTEAFFGQGTRLTVV.

CDR3 sequence (DNA): TGTGCCTGGGGAAGCGGGTTTCAGAACACTGAAGCTTTCTTT. This encodes CAWGSGFQNTEAFF. The rearrangement links TRBV30 to TRBJ1-1; no clear D gene. Germline V gene sequence: CDR1 GTSNPN, CDR2 SVGIG (reference sequence). V dropped 5 bases and J dropped 1 base, with 14 bases sitting between them. The CDR3 totals 14 residues.

This chain uses TRBV15 with TRBJ2-5, with 7 bases aligning to TRBD2. Germline V gene sequence: CDR1 LNHNV, CDR2 YYDKDF (reference sequence). V shed 2 bases, J shed 1 base, and the junction held 7 bases outside the gene matches. This CDR3 region has 16 residues. Here the CDR3 DNA reads TGTGCCACCAGCAGATATGGCGGGGGAACCCAAGAGACCCAGTACTTC. The encoded protein is CATSRYGGGTQETQYF.

This clone came up a few times. The rearrangement uses TRBV7-2 and TRBJ2-5; the D gene is possibly TRBD2 (6 bases). Trimming left V 5 bases short and J 11 bases short, with 21 bases between. CDR1 is SGHTA, CDR2 FQGNSA, per germline. This CDR3 contains 14 residues. CDR3: CASSRTSILGEQYF. The CDR3 DNA reads as TGTGCCAGCAGCCGAACTAGCATTCTAGGGGAGCAGTACTTC.

The chain carries TRBV5-4 and TRBJ2-1, with D maybe TRBD2 (5 bases). The V and J ends lost 2 bases and 9 bases respectively, with 15 bases between them. Germline V gene data show CDR1 as SGHNT and CDR2 as YYREEE (reference sequence). The CDR3 spans 14 residues. DNA of the CDR3: TGTGCCAGCAGCTTCCGTCTAGCCGGTACTGAGCAGTTCTTC. Translated, it gives CASSFRLAGTEQFF.